Presented here are 13 T cell receptor beta chains from one specimen sequenced in a study of cytomegalovirus exposure and HLA in healthy donors. It was with 60 Vbeta and 13 Jbeta primers that the PCR ran. Measured with immunoSEQ multiplex PCR; TCRdb has only the in-frame clones, and not every one. The sample holds approximately 210,000 clones, 65% to 85% seen once. Sequenced material: PBMCs. The receptors were gathered from a man between 18 and 35 years old in good health and CMV-seronegative.

This clone was detected only a few times. The rearrangement joins TRBV25-1 to TRBJ2-1, with 12 bases that match TRBD2. Germline loops: CDR1 MGHDK, CDR2 SYGVNS. CDR3 length equals 14 residues. Trimming at V came to 8 bases and at J to 5 bases, leaving 4 bases not matched to a gene. The CDR3 sequence is CASRLAGAHNEQFF. The CDR3 DNA sequence: TGTGCCAGCCGACTAGCGGGAGCCCACAATGAGCAGTTCTTC. The variable domain in full, with the rest retrieved from reference TRBV25-1 and TRBJ2-1, is EADIYQTPRYLVIGTGKKITLECSQTMGHDKMYWYQQDPGMELHLIHYSYGVNSTEKGDLSSESTVSRIRTEHFPLTLESARPSHTSQYLCASRLAGAHNEQFFGPGTRLTVL.

This chain links TRBV27 with TRBJ1-5, with D possibly TRBD1 on 5 matching bases. The CDR3 consists of 15 residues. CDR1 is MNHEY and CDR2 is SMNVEV in the germline V gene (reference sequence). Trimming took off 5 bases at V and 2 bases at J, with 13 bases between the two ends. CDR3 DNA: TGTGCCAGCAGTCCCCGCACAGGTCGCAATCAGCCCCAGCATTTT. Its protein is CASSPRTGRNQPQHF.

The J gene is TRBJ1-2, the V gene TRBV4-1, with 10 bases fitting TRBD1. Per the germline V gene, CDR1 is MGHRA and CDR2 is YSYEKL. The CDR3 extends over 18 amino acids. V lost 3 bases to trimming and J lost 0 bases; unmatched junction nucleotides: 10. CDR3 bases: TGCGCCAGCAGCCACGTTGCCGGGACAGGGGCCTCTAACTATGGCTACACCTTC. Protein product: CASSHVAGTGASNYGYTF.

The CDR3 nucleotides are TGCGCCAGCAGCGCTACAGGGGTCGGGGGCTACACCTTC. It is translated as CASSATGVGGYTF. J is TRBJ1-2 and V is TRBV4-3, with 7 bases aligning to TRBD1. The CDR3 spans 13 residues. Germline loops: CDR1 LGHNA, CDR2 YSLEER. After removal of 5 bases from V and 8 bases from J, the junction contained 8 bases not matched to a gene.

This clone was detected only a few times. The V call is TRBV18, the J call TRBJ1-1; the match to TRBD1 covers 7 bases. The CDR3 spans 14 residues. CDR1 and CDR2 (germline): KGHSH, LQKENI. The V segment lost 6 bases and the J segment 1 base; nucleotides outside the gene matches: 5. As DNA, the CDR3 is TGTGCCAGCTCTCGACAGGGTGGGAACACTGAAGCTTTCTTT. It codes for CASSRQGGNTEAFF.

The chain links TRBV5-4 to TRBJ2-3; tentative D call: TRBD1 (6 bases). The CDR3 has 14 amino acids. In germline, CDR1 is SGHNT, CDR2 YYREEE (reference sequence). Trimming shortened V by 0 bases and J by 5 bases, and 10 bases separated the two germline ends. In DNA, the CDR3 is TGTGCCAGCAGCTTGGGAAACAGGGAAGATACGCAGTATTTT. Translating gives CASSLGNREDTQYF. Full variable domain (missing parts from reference TRBV5-4 and TRBJ2-3): ETGVTQSPTHLIKTRGQQVTLRCSSQSGHNTVSWYQQALGQGPQFIFQYYREEENGRGNFPPRFSGLQFPNYSSELNVNALELDDSALYLCASSLGNREDTQYFGPGTRLTVL.

The chain joins TRBV5-1 to TRBJ2-5, with D possibly being TRBD2 (6 bases). This CDR3 spans 14 amino acids. Germline lookup yields CDR1 SGHRS and CDR2 YFSETQ. The V gene lost 4 bases and the J gene lost 5 bases, with 15 bases spanning the gap. CDR3 nucleotide sequence: TGCGCCAGCAGCGAACAGGCGGGATGGGAGACCCAGTACTTC. Translated, it gives CASSEQAGWETQYF.

V and J are TRBV5-4 and TRBJ2-2; a weak D match, TRBD2 (5 bases). V gave up 0 bases and J gave up 8 bases, with 8 bases separating them. This CDR3 has 13 residues. Germline lookup yields CDR1 SGHNT and CDR2 YYREEE (reference sequence). The CDR3 DNA reads TGTGCCAGCAGCTTGGTGTCGGGAGGGGAGCTGTTTTTT. Translation gives CASSLVSGGELFF.

The chain has TRBV6-1 and TRBJ2-1; 11 positions match TRBD2. In germline, CDR1 is MNHNS, CDR2 SASEGT. With 5 bases clipped from V and 8 bases from J, the junction kept 5 bases outside the gene matches. The CDR3 consists of 14 residues. CDR3 protein: CASSHSGGGYEQFF. The CDR3 coding sequence is TGTGCCAGCAGTCATAGCGGGGGGGGATATGAGCAGTTCTTC.

V is TRBV28 and J is TRBJ2-3, with D perhaps matching TRBD2 (7 bases). CDR1 and CDR2 from the germline V gene are MDHEN and SYDVKM. This CDR3 is 13 amino acids long. The germline V and J ends were trimmed by 7 bases and 1 base, with 9 bases remaining between them. DNA of the CDR3: TGTGCCAGCATAGGGGGGGGCACAGATACGCAGTATTTT. Translated, it gives CASIGGGTDTQYF.

This CDR3 is CASGQGRGTEAFF. CDR3 nucleotides: TGTGCTAGTGGCCAAGGCAGGGGCACTGAAGCTTTCTTT. V usage is TRBV12-5 and J usage is TRBJ1-1; maybe TRBD1 (6 bases). Trimming left V 6 bases short and J 4 bases short, with 12 bases between. CDR3 length: 13 residues. Germline assignment: CDR1 LGHNT and CDR2 FRNRAP. Variable domain in full (rest from reference TRBV12-5 and TRBJ1-1): DARVTQTPRHKVTEMGQEVTMRCQPILGHNTVFWYRQTMMQGLELLAYFRNRAPLDDSGMPKDRFSAEMPDATLATLKIQPSEPRDSAVYFCASGQGRGTEAFFGQGTRLTVV.

In its sample, this clone was seen a few times. The junction departs from germline at one end; a sequencing error may be responsible. The chain couples TRBV7-7 to TRBJ2-5, with TRBD2 matching 8 bases. The CDR3 spans 15 residues. Germline assignment: CDR1 SSHAT and CDR2 FNYEAQ (reference sequence). For the CDR3, the DNA is TGTGCTAGCAGCCCGTACACTAGCGGCCAAGAGACCCAGTACTTC. It translates to CASSPYTSGQETQYF.

V usage is TRBV5-4 and J usage is TRBJ2-3; the match to TRBD1 covers 7 bases. Trimming removed 3 bases from V and 1 base from J; junction bases left unmatched: 5. Germline CDR1 and CDR2: SGHNT and YYREEE (reference sequence). This CDR3 contains 15 residues. The CDR3 bases are TGTGCCAGCAGCTCCGACAGGGTCGGCACAGATACGCAGTATTTT. It codes for CASSSDRVGTDTQYF. The complete variable domain, with remaining parts taken from reference TRBV5-4 and TRBJ2-3, reads ETGVTQSPTHLIKTRGQQVTLRCSSQSGHNTVSWYQQALGQGPQFIFQYYREEENGRGNFPPRFSGLQFPNYSSELNVNALELDDSALYLCASSSDRVGTDTQYFGPGTRLTVL.